This TCR beta chain was identified in a study of identical twins. Findings of the study overall: Excess twin sharing in beta out-of-frame sequences was weaker.

A few counts support this clonotype. Its target is not known. Germline V CDR1 and CDR2: SGHRS, YFSETQ. This CDR3 region has 14 residues. V lost 0 bases to trimming and J lost 2 bases, with 8 bases between them. TCRdb called the 5' RACE reads again in MiXCR, with one record for every CDR3 protein. The data show approximately 700,000 distinct CDR3 sequences, 15% to 20% seen once. These data also featured in a second study, about T cells expressing NK-cell markers. As that study records: Sorted CD3+CD56+NKG2C+, CD3+CD56+NKG2C- and CD3+CD56-NKG2C+ T cells supplied TCR beta repertoires. Sequenced donors, eight in total, included seven who were HCMV-seropositive and one who was seronegative. Dominant NKG2C+ clonotypes in over 5 donors made up roughly 1.0-7.5% of CD8+ T cells.

The V gene is TRBV5-1, the J gene TRBJ1-1; D not resolved. The sequence was obtained from a woman in her late teens or twenties in good health. Sample: PBMCs. This chain's CDR3 is CASSLEAANTEAFF. The CDR3, as DNA: TGCGCCAGCAGCTTGGAGGCGGCAAACACTGAAGCTTTCTTT. The full variable domain, rest sourced from reference TRBV5-1 and TRBJ1-1, is KAGVTQTPRYLIKTRGQQVTLSCSPISGHRSVSWYQQTPGQGLQFLFEYFSETQRNKGNFPGRFSGRQFSNSRSEMNVSTLELGDSALYLCASSLEAANTEAFFGQGTRLTVV.